The source of this T cell receptor (beta chain) is a study of blood T cells in healthy people across ages. General study results and limits: In older individuals, TCR beta diversity per million T cells was lower, falling roughly linearly with age. Greater diversity and more naive CD4+ cells were seen in long-lived donors than in aged donors. Conclusively comparing naive with antigen-experienced cells was impossible with unsorted PBMCs.

Next came a second PCR, run for about 6 to 11 cycles, which used a sample-barcoded 5' primer along with a J-beta primer mix. TCRdb analysed the 5' RACE reads with MiXCR anew, one entry per CDR3 protein. The table lists 600,000 to 800,000 distinct CDR3 sequences, roughly half of them singletons. About this clonotype: Its target is unknown. A much larger clone lies a single base off, so this may be a read error.

Germline V gene data show CDR1 as SGHKS and CDR2 as YYEKEE (reference sequence). The ends were cut back, 4 bases at V and 6 bases at J, with 14 bases in the middle. The CDR3 length is 14 residues. The chain combines TRBV5-5 with TRBJ1-5; tentative D call: TRBD1 (6 bases). The sequence was collected from a woman older than 75 in good health. The material sequenced was blood. CDR3 loop: CASSPDADSQPQHF. The CDR3 nucleotides are TGTGCCAGCAGCCCGGACGCGGACAGTCAGCCCCAGCATTTT.